This TCR beta chain was observed in a study of blood T cells in healthy people across ages. Through a sample-barcoded 5' primer and a J-beta primer mix, a second PCR was run for about 6 to 11 cycles. The template-switch adaptor, which had 12 random nucleotides, put a tag on each cDNA molecule. In TCRdb, the 5' RACE reads were re-called with MiXCR into one record per CDR3 protein. The sample shows 800,000 or so distinct CDR3 sequences, about 25% of them seen only once. This clonotype has a single count. The CDR3 is 13 amino acids. V was clipped by 2 bases and J by 6 bases, with 8 bases between them. In germline, CDR1 is MNHNS, CDR2 SASEGT. The same sample was also used in a study of T cells of mothers and their children.

This clonotype originated in a boy younger than 18 in good health. The V and J genes are TRBV6-1 and TRBJ2-1; D is unclear. The sample taken for sequencing was blood. CDR3 amino acids: CASSEMILNEQFF. The CDR3 bases are TGTGCCAGCAGTGAAATGATACTCAATGAGCAGTTCTTC.